The present entry profiles one T cell receptor beta chain with its context. Its target is not known. This specimen comes from a study of vaccination and CD4 T cells after COVID-19. For the study at large: Cells were stimulated with overlapping spike peptide pools from SARS-CoV-2, HCoV-NL63, HCoV-OC43 and HCoV-229E. General study results and limits: Early post-infection timepoints were missing, and relatively few convalescent patients were studied. Median counts of SARS-CoV-2-reactive clonotypes increased from roughly 21 to 40; this difference was not significant. Among reactive clones from convalescent patients, a median approximately 86% appeared only post-vaccination.

Treatment in this sample: roughly 11-day PBMC culture with coronavirus spike peptide pools or control peptides (ViraFEST assay). The unexposed donor gave CD4+ T cells before the COVID-19 pandemic (2011-2018). This CDR3 has 19 residues. The germline V gene has CDR1 MNHEY and CDR2 SVGAGI. V was trimmed by 1 base and J by 5 bases, leaving 27 bases between them. Cultured CD4+ T cells had their DNA profiled by the Oncomine TCR Beta short-read assay. TCRdb re-called the PCR reads through MiXCR, storing one row per CDR3 protein. The sample has some 7,900 distinct CDR3 sequences, about 31% seen once. This chain connects TRBV6-5 to TRBJ2-7; D not certain. Sequences were obtained from CD4+ T cells from blood, cultured in vitro. The receptor was derived from a human donor in good health. CDR3 amino acids: CASSYLSFQPRTGEHEQYF. CDR3 coding DNA: TGTGCCAGCAGTTACTTATCATTCCAGCCCAGAACTGGGGAACACGAGCAGTACTTC.